The following is a T cell receptor beta chain sequence with its context. These data are taken from a study of blood T cell repertoires in COVID-19. Looking at the study overall: Acute and convalescent COVID-19 samples came from the United States, Italy and Spain.

The CDR3 has 12 amino acids. Germline-derived CDR1 and CDR2 are SGHRS and YFSETQ. V was shortened by 7 bases and J by 1 base, with 8 bases between the two germline ends. Only in-frame clones appear in the TCRdb table, and some are missing; sequencing was by immunoSEQ multiplex PCR. This sample has about 94,000 clones, with just under 80% found just once. This clonotype was obtained from a man aged 65 to 85 with COVID-19, enrolled during active disease. Sequencing was carried out using peripheral blood. This chain links TRBV5-1 with TRBJ1-1, with D perhaps TRBD1 (5 bases). The DNA of the CDR3 is TGCGCCAGCGCCCAGGGGAACACTGAAGCTTTCTTT. Its protein product is CASAQGNTEAFF.